One and the same sample provided the 9 T cell receptor beta chains below, sequenced in a study of cytomegalovirus exposure and HLA in healthy donors. Produced via immunoSEQ multiplex PCR; TCRdb's table is partial and in-frame only. Counted here are approximately 270,000 clones, 80% to 90% occurring once; the ten biggest clones make up approximately 1%. Material: PBMCs. The receptors come from a woman aged 18-30 years in good health and CMV-seronegative.

The genes are TRBV6-5 and TRBJ1-5; D is unclear. The CDR3 totals 15 residues. V gave up 5 bases and J gave up 0 bases, with 11 bases separating them. CDR1 and CDR2 from the germline V gene are MNHEY and SVGAGI. The CDR3 protein is CASSPPWASNQPQHF. The CDR3 region has the DNA TGTGCCAGCAGTCCCCCTTGGGCTAGCAATCAGCCCCAGCATTTT.

The V call is TRBV30, the J call TRBJ2-3; 10 bases are a match to TRBD2. J lost 5 bases, V lost 5 bases, and 10 bases had no gene match. CDR1 is GTSNPN and CDR2 is SVGIG in the germline V gene (reference sequence). The CDR3 loop spans 15 amino acids. CDR3 region: CAWEPSGSWKDTQYF. The CDR3 DNA reads as TGTGCCTGGGAGCCTAGCGGGAGTTGGAAAGATACGCAGTATTTT.

The chain carries TRBV5-1 and TRBJ1-1; D uncertain. Trimming shortened V by 4 bases and J by 3 bases, and 4 bases separated the two germline ends. Germline V gene sequence: CDR1 SGHRS, CDR2 YFSETQ. The CDR3 runs to 11 residues. CDR3 sequence (DNA): TGCGCCAGCAGCACGGACACTGAAGCTTTCTTT. Translated, it gives CASSTDTEAFF.

This chain connects TRBV28 to TRBJ2-1, with 11 bases that match TRBD2. The CDR3 loop spans 16 amino acids. After removal of 6 bases from V and 0 bases from J, the junction contained 4 bases not matched to a gene. The germline V gene encodes CDR1 MDHEN and CDR2 SYDVKM. CDR3 coding DNA: TGTGCCAGCAGCCAAACTAGCGGGAGCTCCTACAATGAGCAGTTCTTC. Protein: CASSQTSGSSYNEQFF.

V usage is TRBV5-1 and J usage is TRBJ1-2; 7 bases are shared with TRBD1. Germline values: CDR1 SGHRS, CDR2 YFSETQ. Trimming cost V 0 bases and J 4 bases; bases outside gene matches: 9. This CDR3 has 16 residues. CDR3 in DNA: TGCGCCAGCAGCTTGGCCTCGGGACAGACCCCCTATGGCTACACCTTC. Translation gives CASSLASGQTPYGYTF. Full variable domain (missing parts from reference TRBV5-1 and TRBJ1-2): KAGVTQTPRYLIKTRGQQVTLSCSPISGHRSVSWYQQTPGQGLQFLFEYFSETQRNKGNFPGRFSGRQFSNSRSEMNVSTLELGDSALYLCASSLASGQTPYGYTFGSGTRLTVV.

The DNA of the CDR3 is TGCGCCAGCACTAGAGGGGGAGGGAATTCACCCCTCCACTTT. Amino acids: CASTRGGGNSPLHF. The rearrangement uses TRBV5-1 and TRBJ1-6; possibly TRBD1 for D (6 bases). CDR3 length: 14 residues. V lost 6 bases and J lost 7, with 14 bases in between. The germline V gene encodes CDR1 SGHRS and CDR2 YFSETQ.

This chain joins TRBV5-4 and TRBJ2-1, with TRBD2 matching 10 bases. The V and J ends lost 5 bases and 14 bases, in that order; junction bases with no gene match: 13. The CDR3 length is 14 residues. Germline V lookup: CDR1 SGHNT, CDR2 YYREEE (reference sequence). The CDR3 DNA reads as TGTGCCAGCAGTCCAAAAACTAGCGGGATTCAAAAGTTCTTC. Translation gives CASSPKTSGIQKFF.

This chain connects TRBV14 to TRBJ1-5; no reliable D call. Trimming cost V 2 bases and J 3 bases, with 5 bases left between them. Germline V gene data show CDR1 as SGHDN and CDR2 as FVKESK. CDR3 length: 13 amino acids. The CDR3 DNA follows: TGTGCCAGCAGCCAACAACACAATCAGCCCCAGCATTTT. This encodes CASSQQHNQPQHF. The entire variable domain, with the rest obtained from reference TRBV14 and TRBJ1-5, is as follows: EAGVTQFPSHSVIEKGQTVTLRCDPISGHDNLYWYRRVMGKEIKFLLHFVKESKQDESGMPNNRFLAERTGGTYSTLKVQPAELEDSGVYFCASSQQHNQPQHFGDGTRLSIL.

This clone showed up just once. The chain couples TRBV7-6 to TRBJ2-5; 7 bases are shared with TRBD2. CDR3 length equals 14 residues. Germline V gene lookup returns CDR1 SGHVS and CDR2 FNYEAQ. Trimming at V came to 1 base and at J to 6 bases, leaving 5 bases not matched to a gene. As DNA, the CDR3 is TGTGCCAGCAGCTTAGTATGGCGGGAGAAGACCCAGTACTTC. Its translation is CASSLVWREKTQYF.